Following are 32 T cell receptor beta chains from one sample sequenced in a study of blood T cells in healthy people across ages. The second PCR ran about 7 to 12 cycles with a sample-barcoded 5' primer and J-beta primers. TCRdb fed the 5' RACE reads into MiXCR, producing one record per CDR3 protein. This repertoire shows 700,000 to 950,000 distinct CDR3 sequences, more than 40% found once; its top ten account for less than 25%. The sample taken for sequencing was blood. These receptors were collected from a woman aged 60-75 years in good health.

The gene calls are TRBV29-1 and TRBJ2-4, with TRBD1 identical over 7 bases. The DNA end lines up better with TRBJ2-7; the J call may be wrong. Germline V lookup: CDR1 SQVTM, CDR2 ANQGSEA. The CDR3 has 17 residues. The chain's CDR3 is CSAIGGKQGNRAYEQYF. The CDR3 nucleotides are TGCAGCGCGATTGGGGGCAAACAGGGGAATCGCGCCTACGAGCAGTACTTC.

The chain combines TRBV7-9 with TRBJ2-5; TRBD2 matches at 9 bases. In germline, CDR1 is SEHNR, CDR2 FQNEAQ (reference sequence). This CDR3 comprises 16 residues. V lost 5 bases to trimming and J lost 4 bases; unmatched junction nucleotides: 11. The CDR3 DNA reads as TGTGCCAGCAGCCCCTATAGCGGGAGTTTAGTAGAGACCCAGTACTTC. It yields the protein CASSPYSGSLVETQYF.

This chain links TRBV6-2 or TRBV6-3 with TRBJ2-3; D might be TRBD2 (6 bases). Trimming removed 11 bases at V and 4 bases at J, with 19 bases between. Looked up from germline, CDR1 is MNHEY and CDR2 is SVGEGT. The CDR3 spans 14 residues. The CDR3 DNA is TGTGCCTCAGTCGGAGGGAGCGTTGCAGATACGCAGTATTTT. Translating it yields CASVGGSVADTQYF.

This clonotype was detected ten times or more. J is TRBJ2-1 and V is TRBV27, with a possible D match to TRBD2 (6 bases). CDR1 is MNHEY, CDR2 SMNVEV, per germline (reference sequence). The V and J ends lost 5 bases and 10 bases respectively, with 9 bases between them. This CDR3 contains 11 residues. The CDR3 DNA reads TGTGCCAGCAGTGAGGGGAGGGAGCAGTTCTTC. It translates to CASSEGREQFF.

In regard to this clonotype: With a much larger clone just one base away, this may be a read error. This sequence joins TRBV11-2 and TRBJ2-5; 7 bases line up with TRBD2. V shed 0 bases and J 10 bases; nucleotides not matched to a gene: 11. In germline, CDR1 is SGHAT, CDR2 FQNNGV. This CDR3 spans 15 amino acids. The CDR3 DNA reads as TGTGCCAGCAGCTTAGATTGGGGGGGGACCCAAGGCCAGTACTTC. Translating it yields CASSLDWGGTQGQYF.

The J gene is TRBJ2-1, the V gene TRBV20-1, with 10 bases fitting TRBD1. The DNA end favors TRBJ2-7, so the J call may be wrong. Germline V CDR1 and CDR2: DFQATT, SNEGSKA (reference sequence). This CDR3 is 18 amino acids long. The CDR3 DNA reads as TGCAGTACCAGTCCGGGACAGGGGCCGGGACTCCTCTACAATGAGCAGTACTTC. This sequence encodes CSTSPGQGPGLLYNEQYF.

This clonotype was seen a few times. V gene TRBV5-1 combines with J gene TRBJ2-3, with 8 bases fitting TRBD2. The CDR3 loop spans 14 amino acids. Germline-derived CDR1 and CDR2 are SGHRS and YFSETQ. V shed 2 bases, J shed 2 bases, and the junction held 1 base outside the gene matches. The CDR3 reads CASSLLAATDTQYF. The CDR3 nucleotides are TGCGCCAGCAGCTTACTAGCGGCCACAGATACGCAGTATTTT.

This clonotype has just a few counts. The chain recombines TRBV4-2 with TRBJ2-7, with D perhaps matching TRBD1 (6 bases). CDR1 and CDR2 from the germline V gene are LGHNA and YNFKEQ. Trimming removed 4 bases from V and 0 bases from J, with 13 bases in between. The CDR3 has 15 amino acids. CDR3 region: CASSPNTGISYEQYF. In nucleotides, the CDR3 is TGTGCCAGCAGCCCGAATACAGGGATCTCCTACGAGCAGTACTTC.

This clonotype was detected a few times. This sequence joins TRBV6-2 or TRBV6-3 and TRBJ2-3; D is unclear. The CDR3 runs 13 residues. The V and J ends lost 5 bases and 8 bases respectively, with 14 bases between them. Germline assignment: CDR1 MNHEY and CDR2 SVGEGT. CDR3 loop: CASSDPGPGTQYF. The CDR3 DNA is TGTGCCAGCAGTGACCCCGGGCCTGGTACGCAGTATTTT.

J is TRBJ1-5 and V is TRBV20-1; D possibly corresponds to TRBD1 (6 bases). The germline V gene has CDR1 DFQATT and CDR2 SNEGSKA (reference sequence). Trimming shortened V by 5 bases and J by 2 bases, and 22 bases separated the two germline ends. The CDR3 is 17 residues long. The CDR3 spells CSAWRGGSRDGNQPQHF. The CDR3, as DNA: TGCAGTGCTTGGCGTGGGGGCAGCAGAGATGGCAATCAGCCCCAGCATTTT.

The chain uses TRBV13 and TRBJ2-4; the D is unclear. V was trimmed by 1 base and J by 15 bases, leaving 13 bases between them. Per the germline V gene, CDR1 is PRHDT and CDR2 is FYEKMQ (reference sequence). The length of the CDR3 is 12 residues. CDR3 in DNA: TGTGCCAGCAGCTTAGCAACTGGCCGAGGGTACTTC. Protein: CASSLATGRGYF.

The table lists this clonotype with many counts. The genes are TRBV20-1 and TRBJ2-5; tentatively, D is TRBD1 (6 bases). Between the trimmed V and J ends, which lost 8 bases and 7 bases, there was a span of 11 bases. The CDR3 has 10 amino acids. CDR1 is DFQATT, CDR2 SNEGSKA, per germline (reference sequence). The CDR3 protein is CSKIQGTQYF. The CDR3 DNA follows: TGCAGTAAGATACAGGGGACCCAGTACTTC.

At least ten counts were recorded for this clonotype. This chain uses TRBV29-1 with TRBJ2-5; 11 bases map to TRBD2. Losses at the gene ends were 6 bases for V and 2 bases for J; bases not matched to a gene: 8. The length of the CDR3 is 15 residues. In germline, CDR1 is SQVTM, CDR2 ANQGSEA. CDR3 bases: TGCAGCGTCAAAGGGACTAGCGGAGGACAAGAGACCCAGTACTTC. The encoded protein is CSVKGTSGGQETQYF.

The chain carries TRBV6-2 or TRBV6-3 and TRBJ2-1; tentative D call: TRBD2 (5 bases). The CDR3 is 13 amino acids. Trimming shortened V by 6 bases and J by 10 bases, and 16 bases separated the two germline ends. In germline, CDR1 is MNHEY, CDR2 SVGEGT. As DNA, the CDR3 is TGTGCCAGCAGCCCCACGGCAGCTAGCGAGCAGTTCTTC. It is translated as CASSPTAASEQFF.

Details on this clonotype: Possible read error: a much larger clone is one base away. The J gene is TRBJ2-7, the V gene TRBV21-1; TRBD2 is the table's D call, not checked against the DNA. TRBV21-1 is labeled a pseudogene. The CDR3 spans 16 residues. The CDR3 protein is CASSKRTSGRANEQYF. The CDR3 region has the DNA TGTGCCAGCAGCAAACGGACTAGCGGGAGGGCAAATGAGCAGTACTTC.

The chain links TRBV7-2 to TRBJ2-4; a possible D gene is TRBD1 (5 bases). CDR1 is SGHTA, CDR2 FQGNSA, per germline. This CDR3 is 18 amino acids long. Trimming took 1 base from V and 0 from J, leaving 16 bases between them. The CDR3 here is CASSLETVHGLAKNIQYF. CDR3 coding DNA: TGTGCCAGCAGCTTAGAGACAGTACACGGGTTAGCCAAAAACATTCAGTACTTC.

On this clonotype: One end of the junction fails to match germline, which may point to a read error. The gene calls are TRBV19 and TRBJ2-1, with D possibly matching TRBD1 (5 bases). The germline gives CDR1 LNHDA, CDR2 SQIVND (reference sequence). The CDR3 totals 12 residues. CDR3 nucleotide sequence: TGTGTCAGTAGCCATCCTGGGGCTGAGCAGTTCTTC. Translating it yields CVSSHPGAEQFF.

This clonotype appeared a few times. The chain recombines TRBV7-2 with TRBJ2-7, with 7 bases fitting TRBD1. Germline V gene data show CDR1 as SGHTA and CDR2 as FQGNSA. This CDR3 spans 16 amino acids. The V and J ends lost 5 bases and 2 bases, in that order; junction bases with no gene match: 12. The chain's CDR3 is CASSPRPTGTTYEQYF. The CDR3 DNA is TGTGCCAGCAGCCCCCGTCCGACAGGGACAACCTACGAGCAGTACTTC.

The chain combines TRBV7-2 with TRBJ2-7, with D perhaps matching TRBD1 or TRBD2 (5 bases each). This CDR3 is 17 amino acids long. The V end lost 2 bases, the J end lost 3 bases, and 20 bases lay between the germline ends. Germline V gene sequence: CDR1 SGHTA, CDR2 FQGNSA. CDR3 sequence: CASSLFQGDYVVYEQYF. Here the CDR3 DNA reads TGTGCCAGCAGCTTATTCCAGGGCGACTACGTCGTCTACGAGCAGTACTTC.

The V call is TRBV11-3, the J call TRBJ2-2, with 10 bases matching TRBD2. Germline CDR1 SGHNT, CDR2 YENEEA. There are 16 residues in the CDR3. V dropped 5 bases and J dropped 2; count of bases not matched to a gene: 5. The CDR3 loop reads CASSLRLAGNTGELFF. CDR3 in DNA: TGTGCCAGCAGCCTAAGACTAGCGGGTAACACCGGGGAGCTGTTTTTT.

The table lists this clonotype with a few counts. V and J are TRBV24-1 and TRBJ1-2; no reliable D call. Germline V gene data show CDR1 as KGHDR and CDR2 as SFDVKD. The CDR3 totals 13 residues. Trimming took off 4 bases at V and 8 bases at J, with 13 bases between the two ends. The CDR3 nucleotides are TGTGCCACCAGTGACCGTAGAAGCGAGGGCTACACCTTC. Its protein product is CATSDRRSEGYTF.

J is TRBJ1-2 and V is TRBV4-2; D call uncertain. Per the germline V gene, CDR1 is LGHNA and CDR2 is YNFKEQ. Trimming cost V 5 bases and J 8 bases, with 21 bases left between them. The CDR3 loop spans 15 amino acids. The CDR3 reads CASSTSTSQEGGYTF. The CDR3 bases are TGTGCCAGCAGCACGTCAACGTCGCAAGAGGGCGGCTACACCTTC.

This chain joins TRBV7-2 and TRBJ2-1; D unresolved. The germline V gene encodes CDR1 SGHTA and CDR2 FQGNSA. V lost 4 bases, J lost 0 bases, and 10 bases lay in between. This CDR3 is 15 amino acids long. The DNA for the CDR3 is TGTGCCAGCAGCTCACAGCGAAGCTCCTACAATGAGCAGTTCTTC. Residues: CASSSQRSSYNEQFF.

This clonotype was seen repeatedly, ten times or more. The chain uses TRBV7-2 and TRBJ1-1, with a weak D call TRBD1 (6 bases). Trimming shortened V by 5 bases and J by 0 bases, and 10 bases separated the two germline ends. The CDR3 contains 14 residues. Germline CDR1 and CDR2: SGHTA and FQGNSA. The CDR3 region is CASSGGLMNTEAFF. CDR3 sequence (DNA): TGTGCCAGCAGCGGGGGGCTTATGAACACTGAAGCTTTCTTT.

Many counts were recorded for this clonotype. The CDR3, as DNA: TGTGCCAGCAGTTTTAGTCTTGGGGCCAACGTCCTGACTTTC. Its protein product is CASSFSLGANVLTF. This sequence joins TRBV12-3 or TRBV12-4 and TRBJ2-6, with unresolved D. Trimming pared 3 bases from V and 3 bases from J, leaving 6 bases between. There are 14 residues in the CDR3.

The J gene is TRBJ1-1, the V gene TRBV5-1; TRBD1 matches at 7 bases. Looked up from germline, CDR1 is SGHRS and CDR2 is YFSETQ. After removal of 0 bases from V and 6 bases from J, the junction contained 8 bases not matched to a gene. The CDR3 length is 15 residues. In DNA form, the CDR3 reads TGCGCCAGCAGCTTGGTGGCGACAGGGTCCGCTGAAGCTTTCTTT. Translation: CASSLVATGSAEAFF.

A remark on this clonotype: With a much larger clone just one base away, this may be a read error. V usage is TRBV27 and J usage is TRBJ2-5; D may be TRBD2 (5 bases). The CDR3 sequence is 13 residues long. V was pared by 1 base and J by 11 bases, with 14 bases between. Germline V gene lookup returns CDR1 MNHEY and CDR2 SMNVEV (reference sequence). The CDR3 coding sequence is TGTGCCAGCAGTTTATGGAGCGGAGACGGGCAGTACTTC. Amino acids: CASSLWSGDGQYF.

V and J are TRBV6-6 and TRBJ1-1; no reliable D call. V gave up 5 bases and J gave up 0 bases, with 10 bases separating them. The CDR3 contains 14 residues. Germline CDR1 reads MNHNY; CDR2 reads SVGAGI (reference sequence). The CDR3 spells CASSPERLNTEAFF. The CDR3 DNA reads TGTGCCAGCAGTCCGGAAAGGTTGAACACTGAAGCTTTCTTT.

The V call is TRBV20-1, the J call TRBJ2-1; 11 bases match TRBD2. The V segment lost 6 bases and the J segment 7 bases; nucleotides outside the gene matches: 8. The CDR3 totals 14 residues. Germline V lookup: CDR1 DFQATT, CDR2 SNEGSKA (reference sequence). The CDR3 DNA is TGCAGTGCACCGGGACTAGCGGAAAGGAATGAGCAGTTCTTC. Translated, it gives CSAPGLAERNEQFF.

About this clonotype: A read error may be the cause here, since a much bigger clone is one base away. This chain links TRBV10-3 with TRBJ2-5, with unresolved D. Trimming stripped 3 bases from V and 2 bases from J, with 10 bases between. Germline V gene data show CDR1 as ENHRY and CDR2 as SYGVKD. This CDR3 has 14 amino acids. Written as DNA, the CDR3 is TGTGCCATCAGTGATGCGACACAACAAGAGACCCAGTACTTC. Protein product: CAISDATQQETQYF.

The chain has TRBV6-1 and TRBJ2-2, with D perhaps TRBD1 (6 bases). Between the trimmed V and J ends, which lost 10 bases and 0 bases, there was a span of 15 bases. Per the germline V gene, CDR1 is MNHNS and CDR2 is SASEGT. The CDR3 totals 15 residues. Written as DNA, the CDR3 is TGTGCCACCACACAGGGACAACCGAACACCGGGGAGCTGTTTTTT. Encoded protein: CATTQGQPNTGELFF.

This clonotype was found many times. The chain combines TRBV12-3 or TRBV12-4 with TRBJ2-5; D remains unclear. CDR3 size: 12 residues. Trimming took off 5 bases at V and 1 base at J, with 5 bases between the two ends. Here the CDR3 DNA reads TGTGCCAGCAGTGTGGTCCAAGAGACCCAGTACTTC. Encoded protein: CASSVVQETQYF.